The text below deals with one TCR beta chain. The sample belongs to a study of T cells after yellow fever vaccination. TCRdb redid the calling of the 5' RACE reads with MiXCR, one entry per CDR3 protein. The sample lists 600,000 to 750,000 distinct CDR3 sequences; roughly an eighth were seen once. The V end lost 4 bases, the J end lost 4 bases, and 14 bases lay between the germline ends. This CDR3 spans 15 amino acids. Looked up from germline, CDR1 is SGHNT and CDR2 is YYREEE (reference sequence). The chain joins TRBV5-4 to TRBJ2-2, with D perhaps matching TRBD1 or TRBD2 (5 bases each). The input for sequencing was PBMCs, taken on the day of the yellow fever booster vaccination. The TCR sequence derives from a man aged 25-45 years who received the YFV17D yellow fever vaccine. The CDR3 loop is CASSTGLGFTGELFF. In DNA, the CDR3 is TGTGCCAGCAGCACAGGACTGGGCTTCACCGGGGAGCTGTTTTTT.